The 26 T cell receptor beta chains listed next were all sequenced from one sample in a study of T-cell memory formation after mild COVID-19. TCRdb used MiXCR to reprocess the 5' RACE reads, holding one entry per CDR3 protein. The top ten clones hold around 10% of a sample with about 210,000 distinct CDR3 sequences, around 26% of them seen once. The sequenced sample consisted of PBMCs or a T cell subset sorted from them (not recorded which). These receptors originate from an adult woman who had mild COVID-19 (a few samples of this study predate the infection). Cell type and time point are not known.

This clonotype has a handful of counts. The genes are TRBV7-6 and TRBJ2-7; 11 positions agree with TRBD2. CDR1 and CDR2 from the germline V gene are SGHVS and FNYEAQ. The CDR3 totals 15 residues. V shed 5 bases, J shed 2 bases, and the junction held 5 bases outside the gene matches. The CDR3 region has the DNA TGTGCCAGCAGCCCTAGCGGGAGGCTCCCCTACGAGCAGTACTTC. Its translation: CASSPSGRLPYEQYF.

The chain couples TRBV12-5 to TRBJ2-3; D uncertain. The V end lost 4 bases, the J end lost 3 bases, and 8 bases lay between the germline ends. This CDR3 is built from 13 residues. CDR1 and CDR2 from the germline V gene are LGHNT and FRNRAP. CDR3 in amino acids: CASGSTGTDTQYF. The CDR3 coding sequence is TGTGCTAGTGGTTCTACCGGTACAGATACGCAGTATTTT. The full variable domain, with the rest looked up from reference TRBV12-5 and TRBJ2-3, is DARVTQTPRHKVTEMGQEVTMRCQPILGHNTVFWYRQTMMQGLELLAYFRNRAPLDDSGMPKDRFSAEMPDATLATLKIQPSEPRDSAVYFCASGSTGTDTQYFGPGTRLTVL.

This clonotype has just a few counts. The chain recombines TRBV5-1 with TRBJ2-2, with TRBD2 as a possible D gene (5 bases). Germline lookup yields CDR1 SGHRS and CDR2 YFSETQ. The CDR3 sequence is 14 residues long. V gave up 6 bases and J gave up 1 base, with 10 bases separating them. The CDR3 coding sequence is TGCGCCAGCAAGGTTCGGGAGAACACCGGGGAGCTGTTTTTT. Its translation: CASKVRENTGELFF.

This clonotype was seen a handful of times. The V and J genes are TRBV5-6 and TRBJ2-1; TRBD2 agrees at 7 bases. Trimming cost V 4 bases and J 7 bases; bases outside gene matches: 14. The germline V gene has CDR1 SGHDT and CDR2 YYEEEE. The CDR3 covers 16 residues. DNA for the CDR3: TGTGCCAGCAGCGCTACTAGCGTGTGGGTCCTAAATGAGCAGTTCTTC. It yields the protein CASSATSVWVLNEQFF.

This clonotype was seen a handful of times. The chain carries TRBV29-1 and TRBJ2-7; 8 bases match TRBD1. This CDR3 spans 16 amino acids. Germline lookup yields CDR1 SQVTM and CDR2 ANQGSEA. J gave up 4 bases and V 3 bases, and 14 bases lay outside the gene matches. CDR3 sequence reads: CSVEDPLRQGQYEQYF. As DNA, the CDR3 is TGCAGCGTTGAGGATCCTTTGAGACAGGGGCAGTACGAGCAGTACTTC.

CDR3 residues: CASSLASGASYEQYF. CDR3 DNA sequence: TGTGCCAGCAGTCTCGCTAGCGGGGCTTCCTACGAGCAGTACTTC. This chain connects TRBV6-5 to TRBJ2-7; 9 bases align to TRBD2. Germline V lookup: CDR1 MNHEY, CDR2 SVGAGI. The CDR3 covers 15 residues. Trimming at V came to 5 bases and at J to 1 base, leaving 6 bases not matched to a gene.

This rearrangement joins TRBV15 to TRBJ1-1; D not certain. This CDR3 spans 18 amino acids. Trimming removed 0 bases at V and 0 bases at J, with 17 bases between. Germline CDR1 LNHNV, CDR2 YYDKDF (reference sequence). CDR3 nucleotides: TGTGCCACCAGCAGAGATTCTGGGTCCCTTCTCATGAACACTGAAGCTTTCTTT. Encoded protein: CATSRDSGSLLMNTEAFF.

The chain carries TRBV7-2 and TRBJ1-3, with 7 nucleotides matching TRBD1. CDR1 is SGHTA, CDR2 FQGNSA, per germline. The CDR3 spans 14 residues. V lost 5 bases, J lost 3 bases, and 4 bases stayed unmatched. DNA of the CDR3: TGTGCCAGCAGCCGACAGGGAAGTGGAAACACCATATATTTT. Residues: CASSRQGSGNTIYF.

This clonotype was seen more than once but under ten times. This chain uses TRBV3-1 with TRBJ1-4; D is undetermined. This CDR3 is 15 amino acids long. Germline V lookup: CDR1 LGHDT, CDR2 YNNKEL (reference sequence). V dropped 4 bases and J dropped 1 base, with 10 bases sitting between them. The CDR3 region is CASSPSLITNEKLFF. The DNA for the CDR3 is TGTGCCAGCAGCCCAAGTCTGATAACTAATGAAAAACTGTTTTTT. Drawing the rest from reference TRBV3-1 and TRBJ1-4, the complete variable domain is DTAVSQTPKYLVTQMGNDKSIKCEQNLGHDTMYWYKQDSKKFLKIMFSYNNKELIINETVPNRFSPKSPDKAHLNLHINSLELGDSAVYFCASSPSLITNEKLFFGSGTQLSVL.

This chain links TRBV7-2 with TRBJ1-1, with a tentative D call TRBD1 (6 bases). V lost 5 bases and J 3 bases, leaving 13 bases between the germline ends. The CDR3 runs to 14 residues. From germline, CDR1 is SGHTA and CDR2 FQGNSA. CDR3 residues: CASSHGQSYTEAFF. CDR3 nucleotides: TGTGCCAGCAGCCACGGACAGTCTTACACTGAAGCTTTCTTT. The variable domain in full, with the rest retrieved from reference TRBV7-2 and TRBJ1-1, is GAGVSQSPSNKVTEKGKDVELRCDPISGHTALYWYRQSLGQGLEFLIYFQGNSAPDKSGLPSDRFSAERTGGSVSTLTIQRTQQEDSAVYLCASSHGQSYTEAFFGQGTRLTVV.

With regard to this clonotype: A much larger clone sits a single nucleotide away, making a read error possible. The chain couples TRBV7-6 to TRBJ2-3; 9 bases map to TRBD2. Germline assignment: CDR1 SGHVS and CDR2 FNYEAQ. This CDR3 is 15 amino acids long. The junction had 4 bases not matched to a gene; V was cut back by 5 bases and J by 1 base. The CDR3 DNA sequence: TGTGCCAGCAGCACCATAGCGGGGGGCACAGATACGCAGTATTTT. Translation gives CASSTIAGGTDTQYF. Using reference TRBV7-6 and TRBJ2-3 for the parts outside the CDR3, the full variable domain is GAGVSQSPRYKVTKRGQDVALRCDPISGHVSLYWYRQALGQGPEFLTYFNYEAQQDKSGLPNDRFSAERPEGSISTLTIQRTEQRDSAMYRCASSTIAGGTDTQYFGPGTRLTVL.

This chain uses TRBV7-8 with TRBJ2-5, with TRBD1 as a possible D gene (5 bases). Germline V gene lookup returns CDR1 SGHVS and CDR2 FQNEAQ. V was pared by 1 base and J by 1 base, with 10 bases between. The CDR3 spans 15 residues. Here the CDR3 reads CASSLGTGFQETQYF. The CDR3, as DNA: TGTGCCAGCAGCTTAGGCACAGGTTTCCAAGAGACCCAGTACTTC. The variable domain in full, with the rest retrieved from reference TRBV7-8 and TRBJ2-5, is GAGVSQSPRYKVAKRGQDVALRCDPISGHVSLFWYQQALGQGPEFLTYFQNEAQLDKSGLPSDRFFAERPEGSVSTLKIQRTQQEDSAVYLCASSLGTGFQETQYFGPGTRLLVL.

This clonotype was found a few times. The chain combines TRBV11-2 with TRBJ2-7; TRBD2 agrees at 10 bases. Germline V gene sequence: CDR1 SGHAT, CDR2 FQNNGV. V shed 10 bases, J shed 7 bases, and the junction held 19 bases outside the gene matches. CDR3 size: 16 residues. The CDR3 spells CATTTSGYVDPWEQYF. Here the CDR3 DNA reads TGTGCCACTACGACTAGCGGGTACGTCGACCCATGGGAGCAGTACTTC.

Only a few counts were recorded for this clonotype. This sequence joins TRBV5-1 and TRBJ2-1; the match to TRBD1 covers 9 bases. The CDR3 covers 15 residues. V lost 4 bases to trimming and J lost 6 bases; unmatched junction nucleotides: 8. Germline CDR1 SGHRS, CDR2 YFSETQ. CDR3 region: CASSPGQGPTNEQFF. The CDR3 bases are TGCGCCAGCAGCCCGGGACAGGGCCCCACCAATGAGCAGTTCTTC.

A few counts support this clonotype. The chain couples TRBV9 to TRBJ2-2, with D unresolved. The CDR3 is 13 amino acids. V lost 0 bases to trimming and J lost 8 bases, with 8 bases between them. Germline CDR1 is SGDLS and CDR2 is YYNGEE. In DNA, the CDR3 is TGTGCCAGCAGCGTAGGGTCCTCAGGGGAGCTGTTTTTT. It translates to CASSVGSSGELFF.

The genes are TRBV15 and TRBJ2-7; 11 nucleotides agree with TRBD2. The CDR3 is made up of 15 amino acids. The V and J ends lost 3 bases and 6 bases, in that order; junction bases with no gene match: 7. CDR1 and CDR2 from the germline V gene are LNHNV and YYDKDF (reference sequence). The CDR3 loop is CATSRTSGAVREQYF. CDR3 DNA: TGTGCCACCAGCAGGACTAGCGGGGCTGTTCGCGAGCAGTACTTC.

This clonotype was seen only a few times. The chain has TRBV11-3 and TRBJ2-6, with unresolved D. Per germline, CDR1 SGHNT and CDR2 YENEEA. This CDR3 contains 15 residues. The V gene lost 5 bases and the J gene lost 0 bases, with 8 bases spanning the gap. The CDR3 region has the DNA TGTGCCAGCAGCCTGACTCTCTCTGGGGCCAACGTCCTGACTTTC. This encodes CASSLTLSGANVLTF. The entire variable domain, with the rest obtained from reference TRBV11-3 and TRBJ2-6, is as follows: EAGVVQSPRYKIIEKKQPVAFWCNPISGHNTLYWYLQNLGQGPELLIRYENEEAVDDSQLPKDRFSAERLKGVDSTLKIQPAELGDSAVYLCASSLTLSGANVLTFGAGSRLTVL.

V is TRBV3-1 and J is TRBJ1-2, with unresolved D. The V and J ends lost 3 bases and 5 bases respectively, with 7 bases between them. The CDR3 sequence is 12 residues long. Germline lookup yields CDR1 LGHDT and CDR2 YNNKEL (reference sequence). In DNA form, the CDR3 reads TGTGCCAGCAGCCAGTGGGCTTATGGCTACACCTTC. This translates into CASSQWAYGYTF.

The V and J genes are TRBV2 and TRBJ2-1; D is unclear. The CDR3 is 11 residues long. The V end was cut by 9 bases, the J end by 8 bases, with 11 bases between. Germline V gene data show CDR1 as SNHLY and CDR2 as FYNNEI. CDR3 sequence reads: CASSFRYEQFF. Written as DNA, the CDR3 is TGTGCCAGTTCGTTTAGGTATGAGCAGTTCTTC.

J is TRBJ1-3 and V is TRBV4-2; D ambiguous. V lost 4 bases to trimming and J lost 0 bases, with 10 bases between them. CDR1 is LGHNA and CDR2 is YNFKEQ in the germline V gene. The CDR3 extends over 15 amino acids. In DNA, the CDR3 is TGTGCCAGCAGCCCAGGACTGCTCTCTGGAAACACCATATATTTT. It specifies CASSPGLLSGNTIYF.

This chain joins TRBV15 and TRBJ1-2; TRBD1 matches at 8 bases. V shed 3 bases and J 3 bases; nucleotides not matched to a gene: 3. The CDR3 length is 14 residues. Per germline, CDR1 LNHNV and CDR2 YYDKDF (reference sequence). CDR3 loop: CATSRGGQDYGYTF. In DNA, the CDR3 is TGTGCCACCAGCAGGGGGGGACAGGACTATGGCTACACCTTC.

This clonotype was counted at least ten times. V gene TRBV10-3 combines with J gene TRBJ2-2; D is perhaps TRBD1 (5 bases). V dropped 4 bases and J dropped 3 bases, with 9 bases sitting between them. The germline V gene has CDR1 ENHRY and CDR2 SYGVKD. CDR3 length: 14 amino acids. CDR3 bases: TGTGCCATCAGTGCCAGGGCGGACACCGGGGAGCTGTTTTTT. Its protein product is CAISARADTGELFF.

The J gene is TRBJ2-7, the V gene TRBV4-2; 7 nucleotides line up with TRBD2. Germline CDR1 is LGHNA and CDR2 is YNFKEQ. Trimming cost V 4 bases and J 2 bases; bases outside gene matches: 8. The CDR3 totals 15 residues. CDR3 sequence reads: CASSPMETSPYEQYF. The CDR3 bases are TGTGCCAGCAGCCCTATGGAGACTAGCCCCTACGAGCAGTACTTC.

This clonotype was seen a handful of times. CDR3 amino acids: CASSYSISLPSYNEQFF. CDR3 DNA sequence: TGTGCCAGCAGTTACTCGATATCGCTCCCCTCCTACAATGAGCAGTTCTTC. The J gene is TRBJ2-1, the V gene TRBV6-2 or TRBV6-3; the D is unclear. The CDR3 extends over 17 amino acids. Germline lookup yields CDR1 MNHEY and CDR2 SVGEGT. The ends were cut back, 0 bases at V and 0 bases at J, with 12 bases in the middle.

The chain employs TRBV20-1 and TRBJ2-1; 8 nucleotides agree with TRBD1. CDR1 is DFQATT, CDR2 SNEGSKA, per germline (reference sequence). The CDR3 extends over 14 amino acids. With 5 bases clipped from V and 4 bases from J, the junction kept 7 bases outside the gene matches. CDR3 DNA sequence: TGCAGTGCTCACGACAGGGGAAGTTACAATGAGCAGTTCTTC. Translated: CSAHDRGSYNEQFF.

This chain connects TRBV30 to TRBJ2-1; TRBD2 aligns across 8 bases. This CDR3 is built from 15 residues. The trim removed 0 bases at V and 6 bases at J, leaving 7 bases unmatched. CDR1 is GTSNPN, CDR2 SVGIG, per germline (reference sequence). The CDR3, as DNA: TGTGCCTGGAGTGTAGGAGCGGGAGATCGCAATGAGCAGTTCTTC. It encodes CAWSVGAGDRNEQFF.